The clone carrying this T cell receptor beta chain came up a few times. Amplification used 60 Vbeta primers and 13 Jbeta primers. The protocol was immunoSEQ multiplex PCR, while the TCRdb copy is restricted to in-frame clones and leaves out a portion. Of 140,000 to 150,000 clones in the sample, around 57% were seen once. This specimen belongs to a study of cytomegalovirus exposure and HLA in healthy donors. V lost 5 bases and J lost 0; bases outside the gene matches: 4. CDR1 is SGHTA, CDR2 FQGTGA, per germline. This CDR3 contains 15 residues. Sequencing was carried out using PBMCs. The chain links TRBV7-3 to TRBJ1-3; 7 bases match TRBD1. This TCR was recovered from a male donor in good health and CMV-seronegative. Here the CDR3 DNA reads TGTGCCAGCAGCGACCAGGGGGGCTCTGGAAACACCATATATTTT. This translates into CASSDQGGSGNTIYF.